Listed below are T cell receptor beta chains from one sample, sequenced in a study of T cells in Graves' hyperthyroidism and ophthalmopathy. TCRdb reanalysed the multiplex PCR reads using MiXCR and keeps one entry per CDR3 protein. This sample has around 700,000 distinct CDR3 sequences, with 18% found just once. Sequenced: blood. These receptors all come from a woman aged 45-59 years with Graves' hyperthyroidism that later progressed to Graves' ophthalmopathy. CDR3s include the opening cysteine and the closing phenylalanine or tryptophan. Clone size is given for some rows only: seen once, a few or many times, or a class if the clone is expanded.

CAWSPSVREQYF TRBV30 12 many
CASVRGETYNEQFF TRBV2 14 .
CSVDRGGGPNTEAFF TRBV29-1 15 .
CASSLGGTVGQGIEQYF TRBV7-8 17 few
CASSQGPEQYF TRBV6-1 11 many
CSAATDRYSGNTIYF TRBV20-1 15 .
CASRPGQGAFGELFF TRBV12-3/TRBV12-4 15 .
CASSLDFDEQFF TRBV5-1 12 many
CASIGRPRNYGYTF TRBV6-1 14 few
CASSSRTGQWDTQYF TRBV19 15 few
CSVEGTSGPLTQETQYF TRBV29-1 17 .
CASSFGGAEAFF TRBV5-1 12 many
CASSPGWPETQYF TRBV11-2 13 many
CASSQDEDGAYEQYF TRBV4-1 15 many
CASSSSWKDQPQHF TRBV28 14 many
CASSYFGRVNYGYTF TRBV6-1 15 few
CASSFGTGVGELFF TRBV12-3/TRBV12-4 14 .
CASSVGQEGTGELFF TRBV9 15 .
CASTGAGGEQYF TRBV6-2/TRBV6-3 12 .
CAWSADRGHGYTF TRBV30 13 many
CASSPSPWGGANGYTF TRBV27 16 many